This T cell receptor (beta chain) emerged from a study of control samples from healthy donors and cancer patients. Measured with immunoSEQ multiplex PCR; TCRdb has only the in-frame clones, and not every one. This table holds 95,000 to 150,000 clones, 80% to 90% found once. Trimming shortened V by 0 bases and J by 0 bases, and 9 bases separated the two germline ends. CDR1 is SGHRS and CDR2 is YFSETQ in the germline V gene. There are 15 residues in the CDR3. This receptor was identified in a man aged 30 to 45 in good health. The rearrangement links TRBV5-1 to TRBJ1-2; D not resolved. Sequenced: blood. CDR3 in amino acids: CASSLDGTANYGYTF. CDR3 in DNA: TGCGCCAGCAGCTTGGATGGCACCGCTAACTATGGCTACACCTTC.